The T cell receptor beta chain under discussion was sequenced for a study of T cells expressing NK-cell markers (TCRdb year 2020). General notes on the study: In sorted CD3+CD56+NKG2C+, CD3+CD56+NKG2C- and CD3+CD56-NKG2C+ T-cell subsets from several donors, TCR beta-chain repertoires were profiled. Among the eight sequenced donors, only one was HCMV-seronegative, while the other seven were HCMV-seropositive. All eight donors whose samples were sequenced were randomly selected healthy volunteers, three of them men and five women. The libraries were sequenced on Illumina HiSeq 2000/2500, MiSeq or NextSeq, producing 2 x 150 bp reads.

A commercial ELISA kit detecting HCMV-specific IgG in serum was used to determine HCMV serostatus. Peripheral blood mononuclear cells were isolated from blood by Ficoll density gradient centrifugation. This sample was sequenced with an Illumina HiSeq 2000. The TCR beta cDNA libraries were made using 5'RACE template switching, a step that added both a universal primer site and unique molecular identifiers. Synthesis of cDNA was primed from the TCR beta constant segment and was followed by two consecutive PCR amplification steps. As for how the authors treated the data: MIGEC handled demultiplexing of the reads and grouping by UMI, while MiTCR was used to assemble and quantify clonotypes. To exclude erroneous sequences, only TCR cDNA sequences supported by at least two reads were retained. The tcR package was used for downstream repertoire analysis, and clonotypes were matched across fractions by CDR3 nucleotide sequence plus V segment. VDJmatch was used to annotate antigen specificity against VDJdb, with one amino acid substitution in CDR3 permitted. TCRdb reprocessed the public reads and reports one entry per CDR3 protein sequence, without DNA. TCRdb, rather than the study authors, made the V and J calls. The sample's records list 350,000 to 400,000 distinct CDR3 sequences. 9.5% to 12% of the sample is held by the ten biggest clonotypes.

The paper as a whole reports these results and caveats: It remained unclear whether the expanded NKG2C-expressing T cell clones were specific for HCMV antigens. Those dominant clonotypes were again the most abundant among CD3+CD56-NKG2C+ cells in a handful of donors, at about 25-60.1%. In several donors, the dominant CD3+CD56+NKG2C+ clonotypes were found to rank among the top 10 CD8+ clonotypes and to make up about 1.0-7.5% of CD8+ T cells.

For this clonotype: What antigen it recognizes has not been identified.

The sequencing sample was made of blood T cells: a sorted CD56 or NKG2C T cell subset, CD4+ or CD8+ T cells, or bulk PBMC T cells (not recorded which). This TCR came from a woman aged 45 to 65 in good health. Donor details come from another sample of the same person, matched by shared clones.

For the CDR3, the sequence is CASSQSAGGNYEQYF. The chain uses TRBV4-1 and TRBJ2-7; TCRdb returns TRBD2, unconfirmable since there is no DNA. According to the germline V gene, CDR1 reads MGHRA and CDR2 reads YSYEKL. From the cysteine up to the phenylalanine, the CDR3 has a length of 15 residues. No DNA appears here.